This T cell receptor (beta chain) was recovered during a study of early T cells in non-severe SARS-CoV-2 infection. Study summary: Sequencing of bulk RNA from unsorted whole blood was done, without chain pairing.

As part of library construction, unique molecular identifiers were attached to individual cDNA molecules. TCRdb called the 5' RACE reads again in MiXCR, with one record for every CDR3 protein. The data show fewer than 60,000 distinct CDR3 sequences, roughly 9.4% seen once. Study findings and constraints: There was a bias toward anti-spike CD8 responses in VDJdb matching, which missed private and CD4 specificities.

The CDR3 contains 14 residues. V lost 6 bases, J lost 4 bases, and 12 bases lay in between. Germline V gene data show CDR1 as SGHAT and CDR2 as FQNNGV. This clonotype has just a few counts. The antigen remains unidentified. This specimen consisted of whole blood, obtained at baseline. The genes are TRBV11-2 and TRBJ2-2; maybe TRBD2 (6 bases). The receptor's source is an adult who was a healthcare worker with PCR-confirmed SARS-CoV-2 infection or an uninfected control (not recorded which). CDR3 sequence: CASSSQRATGELFF. The CDR3, as DNA: TGTGCCAGCAGTTCTCAGCGGGCCACCGGGGAGCTGTTTTTT.